One and the same sample provided the 20 T cell receptor beta chains below, sequenced in a study of blood T cell repertoires in COVID-19. Assay used: immunoSEQ multiplex PCR; TCRdb lists only in-frame clones, some missing. There are 40,000 or so clones in the sample; approximately 81% occur only once, and more than 1.5% lies in the top ten. Sequencing was done on a sample of peripheral blood. The source of these receptors is a man between 60 and 70 years old with COVID-19, enrolled during active disease.

The chain recombines TRBV4-1 with TRBJ1-2, with TRBD1 matching over 11 bases. Germline loops: CDR1 MGHRA, CDR2 YSYEKL. Unmatched junction bases numbered 17, after V lost 2 bases and J lost 6 bases. CDR3 length equals 19 residues. CDR3 sequence: CASSQLLTPWTGGKDGYTF. DNA for the CDR3: TGCGCCAGCAGCCAATTACTAACCCCGTGGACAGGGGGCAAGGATGGCTACACCTTC.

V is TRBV7-9 and J is TRBJ1-4, with D tentatively TRBD1 (6 bases). V lost 5 bases and J 4 bases, leaving 11 bases between the germline ends. This CDR3 region has 14 residues. The germline gives CDR1 SEHNR, CDR2 FQNEAQ (reference sequence). CDR3 in amino acids: CASSLGQRNEKLFF. CDR3 coding DNA: TGTGCCAGCAGCCTAGGACAGCGTAATGAAAAACTGTTTTTT.

The V and J genes are TRBV27 and TRBJ2-1, with 9 bases that match TRBD1. V gave up 6 bases and J gave up 4 bases; unmatched junction bases: 7. CDR1 is MNHEY, CDR2 SMNVEV, per germline (reference sequence). CDR3 length equals 15 residues. CDR3 sequence (DNA): TGTGCCAGCAGACCGGCCGGGACAGGGTACAATGAGCAGTTCTTC. This gives the protein CASRPAGTGYNEQFF.

The chain is built from TRBV9 and TRBJ2-7; 9 bases are a match to TRBD1. The CDR3 has 16 residues. V trimming: 3 bases; J trimming: 0 bases; junction bases outside the gene matches: 7. Germline values: CDR1 SGDLS, CDR2 YYNGEE. The CDR3 protein is CASSAEGDRDSYEQYF. In DNA form, the CDR3 reads TGTGCCAGCAGCGCCGAGGGGGACAGGGACTCCTACGAGCAGTACTTC.

The chain uses TRBV6-4 and TRBJ1-1; tentatively, D is TRBD1 (5 bases). The CDR3 is 15 residues long. V was pared by 3 bases and J by 4 bases, with 15 bases between. The V gene's germline CDR1 is MRHNA and CDR2 SNTAGT. DNA of the CDR3: TGTGCCAGCAGTGAAGTGGGGGGATTTGGCACTGAAGCTTTCTTT. This encodes CASSEVGGFGTEAFF.

This clone was counted only a few times. The gene calls are TRBV2 and TRBJ2-7; 7 positions match TRBD2. CDR1 is SNHLY, CDR2 FYNNEI, per germline. This CDR3 region has 13 residues. V trimming: 6 bases; J trimming: 0 bases; junction bases outside the gene matches: 2. The DNA for the CDR3 is TGTGCCAGCAGGGGGGGGTCCTCCTACGAGCAGTACTTC. The encoded protein is CASRGGSSYEQYF.

V and J are TRBV5-1 and TRBJ1-3; D gene ambiguous. CDR1 and CDR2 from the germline V gene are SGHRS and YFSETQ. With 0 bases removed from V and 0 bases from J, the gap between germline ends came to 7 bases. The CDR3 has 15 amino acids. For the CDR3, the DNA is TGCGCCAGCAGCTTGGATGGCCTCTCTGGAAACACCATATATTTT. It translates to CASSLDGLSGNTIYF.

The chain employs TRBV29-1 and TRBJ1-5; 7 bases map to TRBD1. The CDR3 length is 13 residues. Germline assignment: CDR1 SQVTM and CDR2 ANQGSEA. Trimming removed 6 bases from V and 0 bases from J; junction bases left unmatched: 2. The CDR3 region is CSVQGGSNQPQHF. CDR3 DNA sequence: TGCAGCGTCCAGGGGGGTAGCAATCAGCCCCAGCATTTT.

This clone has more than one count but fewer than ten. This chain uses TRBV6-4 with TRBJ2-2; 7 positions agree with TRBD1. In germline, CDR1 is MRHNA, CDR2 SNTAGT. This CDR3 spans 14 amino acids. V was clipped by 4 bases and J by 3 bases; unmatched bases: 2. The CDR3 DNA follows: TGTGCCAGCAGTGCCGGGACAGACACCGGGGAGCTGTTTTTT. This encodes CASSAGTDTGELFF.

The rearrangement uses TRBV5-1 and TRBJ2-2; the match to TRBD1 covers 8 bases. Per germline, CDR1 SGHRS and CDR2 YFSETQ. The junction had 14 bases not matched to a gene; V was cut back by 1 base and J by 6 bases. CDR3 length: 18 amino acids. CDR3 region: CASSLSSFRGRVAGELFF. As DNA, the CDR3 is TGCGCCAGCAGCTTGTCCTCCTTCAGGGGGCGCGTGGCCGGGGAGCTGTTTTTT.

The chain couples TRBV19 to TRBJ1-1; perhaps TRBD1 as D (6 bases). The CDR3 extends over 14 amino acids. The V gene's germline CDR1 is LNHDA and CDR2 SQIVND (reference sequence). V lost 5 bases and J 0 bases, leaving 10 bases between the germline ends. This CDR3 reads CASSSGQLNTEAFF. The CDR3 nucleotides read TGTGCCAGTAGTTCGGGACAACTGAACACTGAAGCTTTCTTT.

The chain recombines TRBV7-8 with TRBJ1-5; the D is unclear. In germline, CDR1 is SGHVS, CDR2 FQNEAQ. V dropped 5 bases and J dropped 0 bases, with 8 bases sitting between them. The CDR3 consists of 14 residues. The CDR3, as DNA: TGTGCCAGCAGCCTGTCTTATAGCAATCAGCCCCAGCATTTT. Translating gives CASSLSYSNQPQHF.

The CDR3 nucleotides read TGTGCCAGCAGCCGGTGGGGGGAGACCTATGGCTACACCTTC. It translates to CASSRWGETYGYTF. The rearrangement joins TRBV5-5 to TRBJ1-2; possibly TRBD1 for D (5 bases). V lost 4 bases and J lost 4, with 14 bases in between. Per the germline V gene, CDR1 is SGHKS and CDR2 is YYEKEE (reference sequence). This CDR3 spans 14 amino acids.

V is TRBV10-3 and J is TRBJ1-4; a possible D gene is TRBD1 (5 bases). Trimming stripped 3 bases from V and 4 bases from J, with 12 bases between. CDR1 and CDR2 from the germline V gene are ENHRY and SYGVKD. This CDR3 spans 15 amino acids. The CDR3 spells CAISEPTANNEKLFF. The DNA of the CDR3 is TGTGCCATCAGTGAACCGACAGCAAATAATGAAAAACTGTTTTTT.

V usage is TRBV4-1 and J usage is TRBJ1-2, with 10 bases lining up with TRBD1. The CDR3 is made up of 17 amino acids. Germline V gene data show CDR1 as MGHRA and CDR2 as YSYEKL. With V trimmed by 1 base and J by 8 bases, 13 bases remained unmatched. The CDR3 bases are TGCGCCAGCAGCCAAGTCCTCCCGGGACAGGGGATGGACGGCTACACCTTC. Encoded protein: CASSQVLPGQGMDGYTF.

This clone came up once. The chain is built from TRBV19 and TRBJ2-1, with 10 bases fitting TRBD2. Germline assignment: CDR1 LNHDA and CDR2 SQIVND (reference sequence). V was pared by 3 bases and J by 8 bases, with 7 bases of the junction left unmatched. This CDR3 has 15 residues. Here the CDR3 reads CASSMGLAGEHEQFF. CDR3 DNA sequence: TGTGCCAGTAGTATGGGGCTAGCGGGAGAACATGAGCAGTTCTTC.

This clone was recorded a few times. The V call is TRBV2, the J call TRBJ2-7, with a weak D call TRBD1 (5 bases). CDR3 length equals 13 residues. The V end was cut by 1 base, the J end by 7 bases, with 11 bases between. Germline values: CDR1 SNHLY, CDR2 FYNNEI. This CDR3 reads CASSEGWGREQYF. Here the CDR3 DNA reads TGTGCCAGCAGTGAAGGGTGGGGCAGGGAGCAGTACTTC.

The rearrangement joins TRBV7-2 to TRBJ1-1; a possible D gene is TRBD1 (5 bases). This CDR3 is 14 amino acids long. V dropped 3 bases and J dropped 5 bases, with 13 bases sitting between them. The V gene's germline CDR1 is SGHTA and CDR2 FQGNSA. As DNA, the CDR3 is TGTGCCAGCAGCTTCCGCAGGGAGGGAACTGAAGCTTTCTTT. Translating it yields CASSFRREGTEAFF. The full variable domain, rest sourced from reference TRBV7-2 and TRBJ1-1, is GAGVSQSPSNKVTEKGKDVELRCDPISGHTALYWYRQSLGQGLEFLIYFQGNSAPDKSGLPSDRFSAERTGGSVSTLTIQRTQQEDSAVYLCASSFRREGTEAFFGQGTRLTVV.

The CDR3 nucleotides read TGTGCCAGCAAGGGACAACCGAGCACAGATACGCAGTATTTT. Its translation: CASKGQPSTDTQYF. The rearrangement uses TRBV6-5 and TRBJ2-3; tentative D call: TRBD1 (6 bases). CDR3 length: 14 amino acids. From germline, CDR1 is MNHEY and CDR2 SVGAGI. V dropped 7 bases and J dropped 0 bases, with 11 bases sitting between them.

The V gene is TRBV10-3, the J gene TRBJ1-2; weak D call: TRBD1 (6 bases). The CDR3 sequence is 14 residues long. CDR1 and CDR2 from the germline V gene are ENHRY and SYGVKD. With 7 bases removed from V and 8 bases from J, the gap between germline ends came to 20 bases. Here the CDR3 DNA reads TGTGCCATCAATAAGGGGGATTCATTCGAAGGCTACACCTTC. The encoded protein is CAINKGDSFEGYTF.